This is a list of T cell receptor beta chains from one sample in a study of cytomegalovirus exposure and HLA in healthy donors. Profiled with immunoSEQ multiplex PCR; TCRdb holds only in-frame clones, not every one. The sample carries about 130,000 clones, roughly 80% recorded once. The sequenced sample was PBMCs. The receptors originated from a young man in good health and CMV-seronegative. Both conserved end residues are part of each CDR3. D genes are given only for firm matches. Clone size appears in some rows only: once, few, many, or a class for an expanded clone.

v_gene,d_gene,j_gene,abundance,CDR3nt,CDR3aa
TRBV28,TRBD2,TRBJ2-3,-,TGTGCCAGCAGTCCGCCGACTAGCGGGGTCACAGATACGCAGTATTTT,CASSPPTSGVTDTQYF
TRBV11-1,TRBD2,TRBJ2-2,-,TGTGCCAGCAGCTTTGGGGATTTAGCGGGAGGCTACACCGGGGAGCTGTTTTTT,CASSFGDLAGGYTGELFF
TRBV6-1,-,TRBJ2-3,-,TGTGCCAGCAGTGAAGGGGGCAGAACAGAAACAGATACGCAGTATTTT,CASSEGGRTETDTQYF
TRBV9,-,TRBJ1-3,-,TGTGCCAGCAGCGTAGGATCAGGGTCTGGAAACACCATATATTTT,CASSVGSGSGNTIYF
TRBV4-1,-,TRBJ2-7,few,TGCGCCAGCAGCCAAGGGAGCGGCGCGTACGAGCAGTACTTC,CASSQGSGAYEQYF
TRBV2,-,TRBJ1-2,-,TGTGCCAGCAGCCCCCAGGGAGGAGCTTTAGCTAACTATGGCTACACCTTC,CASSPQGGALANYGYTF
TRBV19,-,TRBJ1-2,-,TGTGCCAGTAGTATGGGGCGGCAGACCAACTATGGCTACACCTTC,CASSMGRQTNYGYTF
TRBV10-3,-,TRBJ2-2,-,TGTGCCAGTTCGACAGGAAACACCGGGGAGCTGTTTTTT,CASSTGNTGELFF
TRBV18,TRBD1,TRBJ1-2,-,TGTGCCAGCTCACCGCTGGGACAGGCTAACTATGATTACACCTTC,CASSPLGQANYDYTF
TRBV5-1,-,TRBJ2-3,once,TGCGCCAGCAGCTTACGTGGAGACAGGAGCACAGATACGCAGTATTTT,CASSLRGDRSTDTQYF
TRBV9,-,TRBJ2-3,-,TGTGCCAGCACCCCAGGGGACAGCACAGATACGCAGTATTTT,CASTPGDSTDTQYF
TRBV10-1,-,TRBJ2-5,-,TGCGCCAGCAGTGAGCCAGGGGCTGAGACCCAGTACTTC,CASSEPGAETQYF
TRBV7-9,TRBD1,TRBJ1-1,-,TGTGCCAGCAGCTTCTACCACACAGGGGGCAACACTGAAGCTTTCTTT,CASSFYHTGGNTEAFF
TRBV7-9,TRBD2,TRBJ2-1,-,TGTGCCAGCAGCCCCTCCGGGACTAGCGACGTCTACAATGAGCAGTTCTTC,CASSPSGTSDVYNEQFF
TRBV7-3,-,TRBJ1-4,once,TGTGCCAGCAGCAAGGGCGGGGGGAATAATGAAAAACTGTTTTTT,CASSKGGGNNEKLFF